One sample yielded the 17 T cell receptor beta chains listed below, sequenced in a study of shared clonotypes between healthy human individuals. TCRdb keeps only in-frame clones here, not all; method: immunoSEQ multiplex PCR. The table includes 2 million to 2.5 million clones, 95% detected once. Sequencing was done on a sample of naive CD4+ T cells sorted from blood. The sample's subset: CD45RA+ positively selected. Receptor source: a man aged 18 to 35 in good health.

V and J are TRBV28 and TRBJ1-5; TRBD1 matches 7 bases. Germline assignment: CDR1 MDHEN and CDR2 SYDVKM. This CDR3 has 14 amino acids. V was pared by 11 bases and J by 7 bases, with 14 bases of the junction left unmatched. CDR3 nucleotides: TGTGCCGCGGCATATGACAGGGTTGGCCAGCCCCAGCATTTT. This translates into CAAAYDRVGQPQHF.

The chain carries TRBV18 and TRBJ2-5, with 13 bases identical to TRBD2. The CDR3 length is 17 residues. Per the germline V gene, CDR1 is KGHSH and CDR2 is LQKENI. V trimming: 3 bases; J trimming: 5 bases; junction bases outside the gene matches: 9. CDR3 loop: CASSPFGTSGNGETQYF. CDR3 DNA: TGTGCCAGCTCACCCTTTGGGACTAGCGGGAACGGGGAGACCCAGTACTTC.

CDR3 in DNA: TGCGCCAGCAGCTTGGAACCGGGACCCAGTCCCCCGAAAGCTTTCTTT. This gives the protein CASSLEPGPSPPKAFF. V is TRBV5-1 and J is TRBJ1-1; maybe TRBD1 (5 bases). Germline-derived CDR1 and CDR2 are SGHRS and YFSETQ. With 0 bases removed from V and 9 bases from J, the gap between germline ends came to 21 bases. The CDR3 has 16 residues.

The V call is TRBV19, the J call TRBJ1-5; TRBD1 matches 8 bases. The V segment lost 7 bases and the J segment 5 bases; nucleotides outside the gene matches: 13. Germline CDR1 and CDR2: LNHDA and SQIVND (reference sequence). The CDR3 covers 16 residues. The DNA for the CDR3 is TGTGCCAGTACCCCAACCCCGACAGGGGACTATCAGCCCCAGCATTTT. It codes for CASTPTPTGDYQPQHF.

This chain joins TRBV5-1 and TRBJ1-2; no clear D gene. V was shortened by 2 bases and J by 10 bases, with 15 bases between the two germline ends. The germline V gene encodes CDR1 SGHRS and CDR2 YFSETQ. The CDR3 runs 13 residues. CDR3: CASSLNSGLDYTF. The CDR3 DNA follows: TGCGCCAGCAGCTTAAACAGTGGACTAGACTACACCTTC.

The chain joins TRBV7-2 to TRBJ1-2; D gene unclear. Germline-derived CDR1 and CDR2 are SGHTA and FQGNSA. Trimming shortened V by 5 bases and J by 7 bases, and 20 bases separated the two germline ends. CDR3 length: 15 residues. This CDR3 reads CASSPPPPSLSGYTF. The CDR3 bases are TGTGCCAGCAGCCCCCCACCGCCGTCATTATCTGGCTACACCTTC. Combining the CDR3 with reference TRBV7-2 and TRBJ1-2 gives the whole variable domain GAGVSQSPSNKVTEKGKDVELRCDPISGHTALYWYRQSLGQGLEFLIYFQGNSAPDKSGLPSDRFSAERTGGSVSTLTIQRTQQEDSAVYLCASSPPPPSLSGYTFGSGTRLTVV.

The V call is TRBV9, the J call TRBJ2-5; D could derive from TRBD1 or TRBD2 (5 bases each). Trimming shortened V by 3 bases and J by 4 bases, and 10 bases separated the two germline ends. The CDR3 is 13 residues long. Germline V gene sequence: CDR1 SGDLS, CDR2 YYNGEE. The CDR3 sequence: CASSARDGETQYF. The CDR3 bases are TGTGCCAGCAGCGCCCGGGACGGAGAGACCCAGTACTTC.

V and J are TRBV6-1 and TRBJ1-1, with D perhaps TRBD1 (5 bases). CDR1 is MNHNS and CDR2 is SASEGT in the germline V gene. The CDR3 length is 13 residues. Trimming removed 8 bases at V and 7 bases at J, with 17 bases between. CDR3 nucleotides: TGTGCCAGCGCTGGGGGAGGGATCGGTGAAGCTTTCTTT. Its translation is CASAGGGIGEAFF.

V is TRBV5-1 and J is TRBJ2-2; 9 nucleotides align to TRBD1. Trimming at V came to 4 bases and at J to 6 bases, leaving 7 bases not matched to a gene. The CDR3 runs 15 residues. CDR1 is SGHRS and CDR2 is YFSETQ in the germline V gene. The CDR3 region is CASSPDRGAPGELFF. The DNA of the CDR3 is TGCGCCAGCAGCCCGGACAGGGGAGCCCCCGGGGAGCTGTTTTTT.

CDR3 amino acids: CASSYQTGVNTEAFF. In DNA, the CDR3 is TGTGCCAGCAGTTACCAGACAGGAGTGAACACTGAAGCTTTCTTT. This chain connects TRBV6-5 to TRBJ1-1; D is perhaps TRBD1 (6 bases). Germline V lookup: CDR1 MNHEY, CDR2 SVGAGI. This CDR3 has 15 amino acids. The germline V and J ends were trimmed by 2 bases and 0 bases, with 10 bases remaining between them.

The J gene is TRBJ2-2, the V gene TRBV5-4; D perhaps matches TRBD2 (5 bases). Trimming stripped 0 bases from V and 1 base from J, with 10 bases between. The CDR3 sequence is 16 residues long. Germline assignment: CDR1 SGHNT and CDR2 YYREEE (reference sequence). The CDR3 here is CASSLVGSLNTGELFF. In DNA form, the CDR3 reads TGTGCCAGCAGCTTGGTGGGGAGTTTGAACACCGGGGAGCTGTTTTTT.

The chain couples TRBV10-3 to TRBJ1-2, with D possibly TRBD1 on 5 matching bases. V was clipped by 3 bases and J by 2 bases, with 10 bases between them. Germline assignment: CDR1 ENHRY and CDR2 SYGVKD. The CDR3 loop spans 14 amino acids. CDR3 sequence (DNA): TGTGCCATCAGTGAAATACAGGCAAACTATGGCTACACCTTC. This gives the protein CAISEIQANYGYTF.

This sequence joins TRBV6-5 and TRBJ2-5, with no clear D. V shed 6 bases and J shed 2 bases, with 16 bases lying between them. CDR1 is MNHEY and CDR2 is SVGAGI in the germline V gene. The CDR3 has 15 amino acids. CDR3 loop: CASSPGVVGQETQYF. Here the CDR3 DNA reads TGTGCCAGCAGCCCCGGAGTTGTGGGACAAGAGACCCAGTACTTC.

The chain combines TRBV10-3 with TRBJ2-7; TRBD1 is a possible D gene (7 bases). Germline values: CDR1 ENHRY, CDR2 SYGVKD. This CDR3 comprises 13 residues. V was pared by 11 bases and J by 0 bases, with 14 bases between. CDR3 nucleotide sequence: TGTGCCTCGGCAGGGGGGACCTCCTACGAGCAGTACTTC. Translation: CASAGGTSYEQYF.

The chain is built from TRBV5-6 and TRBJ2-7; 7 bases fit TRBD2. The CDR3 has 15 residues. The trim removed 4 bases at V and 3 bases at J, leaving 10 bases unmatched. Germline loops: CDR1 SGHDT, CDR2 YYEEEE. The DNA of the CDR3 is TGTGCCAGCAGCCCGTTGGGCGGGAGCAACTACGAGCAGTACTTC. Amino acids: CASSPLGGSNYEQYF.

The chain recombines TRBV7-9 with TRBJ2-5; D call uncertain. The CDR3 sequence is 13 residues long. Germline values: CDR1 SEHNR, CDR2 FQNEAQ (reference sequence). The V end lost 4 bases, the J end lost 5 bases, and 11 bases lay between the germline ends. The CDR3 region is CASSSYLGETQYF. In DNA form, the CDR3 reads TGTGCCAGCAGCTCCTACTTAGGGGAGACCCAGTACTTC.

This clone occurred once. This chain uses TRBV6-5 with TRBJ1-3; TRBD1 matches at 8 bases. The CDR3 consists of 15 residues. CDR1 and CDR2 (germline): MNHEY, SVGAGI. The J segment lost 3 bases and the V segment lost 5 bases, leaving 6 bases of the junction unmatched. The CDR3 is CASSALTGGGNTIYF. The CDR3 nucleotides are TGTGCCAGCAGTGCCCTAACAGGGGGTGGAAACACCATATATTTT.